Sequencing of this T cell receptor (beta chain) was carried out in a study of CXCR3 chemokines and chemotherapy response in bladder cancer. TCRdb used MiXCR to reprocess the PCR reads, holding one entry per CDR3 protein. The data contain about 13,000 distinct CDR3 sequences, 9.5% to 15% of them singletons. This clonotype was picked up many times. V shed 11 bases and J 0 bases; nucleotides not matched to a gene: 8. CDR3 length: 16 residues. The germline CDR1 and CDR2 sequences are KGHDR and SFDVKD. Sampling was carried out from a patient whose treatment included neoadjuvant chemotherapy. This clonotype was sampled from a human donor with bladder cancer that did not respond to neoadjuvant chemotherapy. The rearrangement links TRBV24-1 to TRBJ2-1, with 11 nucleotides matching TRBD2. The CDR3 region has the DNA TGTGCCAGCGCGACTAGCGGGGCTAGCTCCTACAATGAGCAGTTCTTC. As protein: CASATSGASSYNEQFF.